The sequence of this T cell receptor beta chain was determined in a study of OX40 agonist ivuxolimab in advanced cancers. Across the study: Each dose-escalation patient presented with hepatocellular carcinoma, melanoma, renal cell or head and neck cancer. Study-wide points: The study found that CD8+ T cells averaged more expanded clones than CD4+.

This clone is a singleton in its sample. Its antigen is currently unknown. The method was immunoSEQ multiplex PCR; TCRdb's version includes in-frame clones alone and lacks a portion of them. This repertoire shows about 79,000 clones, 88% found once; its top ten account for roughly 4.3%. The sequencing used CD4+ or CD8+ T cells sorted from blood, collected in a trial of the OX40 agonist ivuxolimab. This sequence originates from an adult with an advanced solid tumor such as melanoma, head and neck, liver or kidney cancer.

The CDR3 DNA reads TGTGCCAGCAGTTTAGGACAGGCCTCAGGAGGAAACACCATATATTTT. Its protein product is CASSLGQASGGNTIYF. The chain uses TRBV6-6 and TRBJ1-3; 7 nucleotides align to TRBD1. The CDR3 has 16 amino acids. J was trimmed by 4 bases and V by 4 bases; bases with no gene match: 10. Germline V gives CDR1 MNHNY, CDR2 SVGAGI (reference sequence).